This TCR beta chain was identified during a study of blood T cell repertoires in COVID-19. Whole-study context: The origin of the acute and convalescent COVID-19 samples was the United States, Italy and Spain. Nucleic acid was either cDNA or gDNA, and it came from T cells, B-cell-depleted T cells, or PBMCs.

The CDR3 is 13 amino acids. Per the germline V gene, CDR1 is LGHDT and CDR2 is YNNKEL (reference sequence). Trimming took 4 bases from V and 8 from J, leaving 14 bases between them. The authors' processing: Cell counts per sample came from amplifying reference gene primers. TCRdb's copy holds only in-frame clones and misses some; the assay was immunoSEQ multiplex PCR. V and J calls and clone size are as listed in that table; D and trimming were resolved from the DNA. Among fewer than 120,000 clones listed, roughly 76% were seen once. Sequenced: peripheral blood. This chain connects TRBV3-1 (or the pseudogene TRBV3-2) to TRBJ1-2; possibly TRBD1 for D (5 bases). The source of this sequence is a woman aged 55-70 years with acute or convalescent COVID-19. CDR3 protein: CASSPRGVWGYTF. Written as DNA, the CDR3 is TGTGCCAGCAGCCCGCGGGGGGTCTGGGGCTACACCTTC.